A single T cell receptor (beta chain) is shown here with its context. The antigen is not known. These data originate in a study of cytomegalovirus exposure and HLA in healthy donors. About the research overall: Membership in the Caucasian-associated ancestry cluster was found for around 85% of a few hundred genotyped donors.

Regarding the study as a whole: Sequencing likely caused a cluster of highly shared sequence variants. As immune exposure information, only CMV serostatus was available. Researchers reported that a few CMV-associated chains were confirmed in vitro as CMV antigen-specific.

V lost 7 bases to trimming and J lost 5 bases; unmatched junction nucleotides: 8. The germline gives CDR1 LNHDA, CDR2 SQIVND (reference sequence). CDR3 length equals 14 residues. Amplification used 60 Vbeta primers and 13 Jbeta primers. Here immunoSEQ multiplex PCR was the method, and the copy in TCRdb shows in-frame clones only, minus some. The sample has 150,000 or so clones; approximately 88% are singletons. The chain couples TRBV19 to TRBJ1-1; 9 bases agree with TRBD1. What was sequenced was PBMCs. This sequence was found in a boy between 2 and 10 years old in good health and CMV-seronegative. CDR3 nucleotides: TGTGCCAGTACCCACAGGGGGCCGGGGACTGAAGCTTTCTTT. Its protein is CASTHRGPGTEAFF. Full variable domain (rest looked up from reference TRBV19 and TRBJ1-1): DGGITQSPKYLFRKEGQNVTLSCEQNLNHDAMYWYRQDPGQGLRLIYYSQIVNDFQKGDIAEGYSVSREKKESFPLTVTSAQKNPTAFYLCASTHRGPGTEAFFGQGTRLTVV.